Listed here are 22 T cell receptor beta chains from one sample, sequenced in a study of OX40 agonist ivuxolimab in advanced cancers. Profiling relied on immunoSEQ multiplex PCR, and the TCRdb table lists in-frame clones only, not all of them. This table holds roughly 73,000 clones, roughly 86% found once. The source material was CD4+ or CD8+ T cells sorted from blood, sampled in a trial of the OX40 agonist ivuxolimab. These receptors were taken from an adult with an advanced solid tumor such as melanoma, head and neck, liver or kidney cancer.

This chain uses TRBV28 with TRBJ1-1; no firm D call. V was clipped by 5 bases and J by 1 base, with 11 bases between them. CDR1 and CDR2 from the germline V gene are MDHEN and SYDVKM. The CDR3 spans 14 residues. The CDR3 region has the DNA TGTGCCAGCAGTCCGCATACGGGGAACACTGAAGCTTTCTTT. Amino acids: CASSPHTGNTEAFF. Full variable domain (outside the CDR3, taken from reference TRBV28 and TRBJ1-1): DVKVTQSSRYLVKRTGEKVFLECVQDMDHENMFWYRQDPGLGLRLIYFSYDVKMKEKGDIPEGYSVSREKKERFSLILESASTNQTSMYLCASSPHTGNTEAFFGQGTRLTVV.

V gene TRBV5-1 combines with J gene TRBJ2-3; D uncertain. This CDR3 comprises 12 residues. Germline loops: CDR1 SGHRS, CDR2 YFSETQ. V shed 1 base and J shed 2 bases, with 2 bases lying between them. As DNA, the CDR3 is TGCGCCAGCAGCTTGTACACAGATACGCAGTATTTT. Its protein product is CASSLYTDTQYF. Combining the CDR3 with reference TRBV5-1 and TRBJ2-3 gives the whole variable domain KAGVTQTPRYLIKTRGQQVTLSCSPISGHRSVSWYQQTPGQGLQFLFEYFSETQRNKGNFPGRFSGRQFSNSRSEMNVSTLELGDSALYLCASSLYTDTQYFGPGTRLTVL.

This clone was observed a single time. This sequence joins TRBV7-2 and TRBJ1-3; the match to TRBD1 covers 8 bases. Germline values: CDR1 SGHTA, CDR2 FQGNSA. The ends lost 6 bases at V and 0 bases at J; junction bases unmatched: 7. The CDR3 is made up of 16 amino acids. CDR3 nucleotide sequence: TGTGCCAGCAGGTCTGGACAGGGTAACTCTGGAAACACCATATATTTT. This encodes CASRSGQGNSGNTIYF.

This chain connects TRBV2 to TRBJ2-7; a possible D gene is TRBD1 (6 bases). Between the trimmed V and J ends, which lost 6 bases and 3 bases, there was a span of 15 bases. This CDR3 region has 14 residues. Germline loops: CDR1 SNHLY, CDR2 FYNNEI. For the CDR3, the DNA is TGTGCCAGCAGACTATACAGGGCTGGCTACGAGCAGTACTTC. The encoded protein is CASRLYRAGYEQYF.

The J gene is TRBJ2-5, the V gene TRBV5-1; perhaps TRBD1 as D (5 bases). The CDR3 has 14 amino acids. In germline, CDR1 is SGHRS, CDR2 YFSETQ. Trimming took off 5 bases at V and 5 bases at J, with 16 bases between the two ends. The CDR3 region has the DNA TGCGCCAGCAGTTTCTCAGGGAATCGGGAGACCCAGTACTTC. Translating gives CASSFSGNRETQYF. Complete variable domain (other parts from reference TRBV5-1 and TRBJ2-5): KAGVTQTPRYLIKTRGQQVTLSCSPISGHRSVSWYQQTPGQGLQFLFEYFSETQRNKGNFPGRFSGRQFSNSRSEMNVSTLELGDSALYLCASSFSGNRETQYFGPGTRLLVL.

This sequence joins TRBV30 and TRBJ1-3; D gene uncertain. The CDR3 contains 15 residues. Deletions cut 0 bases from V and 0 bases from J, with 9 bases between. From germline, CDR1 is GTSNPN and CDR2 SVGIG (reference sequence). CDR3 nucleotide sequence: TGTGCCTGGAGTGTATGGCGCAGCTCTGGAAACACCATATATTTT. This translates into CAWSVWRSSGNTIYF.

This chain links TRBV5-1 with TRBJ2-7, with D perhaps TRBD2 (7 bases). Germline V gene data show CDR1 as SGHRS and CDR2 as YFSETQ. Trimming took off 3 bases at V and 5 bases at J, with 15 bases between the two ends. The CDR3 is 14 residues long. CDR3 in amino acids: CASSSVAGDNEQYF. The CDR3 nucleotides read TGCGCCAGCAGCTCGGTCGCGGGGGACAACGAGCAGTACTTC.

The gene calls are TRBV6-5 and TRBJ2-2, with a tentative D call TRBD2 (6 bases). From germline, CDR1 is MNHEY and CDR2 SVGAGI. The CDR3 has 14 amino acids. Trimming shortened V by 5 bases and J by 0 bases, and 7 bases separated the two germline ends. The CDR3 protein is CASSRGTNTGELFF. The CDR3 DNA reads as TGTGCCAGCAGTCGGGGGACGAACACCGGGGAGCTGTTTTTT.

This clone was counted once. The chain has TRBV5-1 and TRBJ2-1; D perhaps matches TRBD1 (6 bases). The V gene lost 0 bases and the J gene lost 1 base, with 11 bases spanning the gap. The germline V gene has CDR1 SGHRS and CDR2 YFSETQ. The CDR3 runs 16 residues. The CDR3 DNA reads as TGCGCCAGCAGCTTGGATACAGGGTGGTCCTACAATGAGCAGTTCTTC. Protein product: CASSLDTGWSYNEQFF.

The chain has TRBV28 and TRBJ1-1, with TRBD1 identical over 7 bases. CDR1 and CDR2 (germline): MDHEN, SYDVKM. The CDR3 runs 16 residues. Trimming cost V 5 bases and J 2 bases; bases outside gene matches: 11. The CDR3 here is CASSGRGRGANTEAFF. CDR3 DNA: TGTGCCAGCAGTGGGAGGGGGCGCGGGGCCAACACTGAAGCTTTCTTT.

The chain carries TRBV28 and TRBJ2-1; D unresolved. This CDR3 comprises 13 residues. CDR1 is MDHEN, CDR2 SYDVKM, per germline. The germline V and J ends were trimmed by 7 bases and 2 bases, with 9 bases remaining between them. The CDR3 bases are TGTGCCAGCACCTCCGGCCCCTACAATGAGCAGTTCTTC. It translates to CASTSGPYNEQFF.

This chain uses TRBV30 with TRBJ2-7; D not resolved. The V end lost 7 bases, the J end lost 1 base, and 11 bases lay between the germline ends. This CDR3 spans 12 amino acids. Germline assignment: CDR1 GTSNPN and CDR2 SVGIG (reference sequence). CDR3: CASAGSSYEQYF. The CDR3 bases are TGTGCCTCAGCAGGATCATCCTACGAGCAGTACTTC.

This chain joins TRBV6-5 and TRBJ2-7; D is perhaps TRBD2 (5 bases). CDR1 is MNHEY, CDR2 SVGAGI, per germline. Trimming removed 6 bases at V and 7 bases at J, with 16 bases between. The CDR3 covers 13 residues. The CDR3 here is CASSMDRGREQYF. For the CDR3, the DNA is TGTGCCAGCAGCATGGACCGAGGGCGAGAGCAGTACTTC.

V usage is TRBV9 and J usage is TRBJ2-7; TRBD1 or TRBD2 may be the D gene (5 bases each). Trimming pared 1 base from V and 6 bases from J, leaving 17 bases between. Per germline, CDR1 SGDLS and CDR2 YYNGEE. This CDR3 is 15 amino acids long. The CDR3 protein is CASSVTGTPGSEQYF. The CDR3 nucleotides are TGTGCCAGCAGCGTAACCGGGACGCCGGGGAGCGAGCAGTACTTC.

V gene TRBV9 combines with J gene TRBJ2-5; D uncertain. V was trimmed by 3 bases and J by 1 base, leaving 1 base between them. The CDR3 sequence is 11 residues long. Germline V lookup: CDR1 SGDLS, CDR2 YYNGEE. The CDR3 bases are TGTGCCAGCAGCGGCCAAGAGACCCAGTACTTC. It codes for CASSGQETQYF.

The chain employs TRBV28 and TRBJ1-5; D is undetermined. Trimming stripped 2 bases from V and 0 bases from J, with 2 bases between. Per germline, CDR1 MDHEN and CDR2 SYDVKM. The CDR3 totals 13 residues. The CDR3 protein is CASSLLSNQPQHF. The CDR3 DNA is TGTGCCAGCAGTTTACTTAGCAATCAGCCCCAGCATTTT.

CDR3 sequence (DNA): TGTGCCAGCATTGACAGGGTGGCTGAAGCTTTCTTT. This sequence encodes CASIDRVAEAFF. V gene TRBV28 combines with J gene TRBJ1-1, with 7 positions matching TRBD1. The CDR3 runs 12 residues. The trim removed 7 bases at V and 6 bases at J, leaving 5 bases unmatched. CDR1 and CDR2 (germline): MDHEN, SYDVKM.

The rearrangement joins TRBV5-1 to TRBJ1-1, with D perhaps TRBD1 (5 bases). Germline V gene sequence: CDR1 SGHRS, CDR2 YFSETQ. The V end lost 4 bases, the J end lost 3 bases, and 16 bases lay between the germline ends. The CDR3 spans 15 residues. This CDR3 is CASSADPRGDTEAFF. The CDR3 coding sequence is TGCGCCAGCAGCGCCGATCCGAGGGGCGACACTGAAGCTTTCTTT.

This chain joins TRBV2 and TRBJ2-2; D call uncertain. The germline V gene encodes CDR1 SNHLY and CDR2 FYNNEI. The CDR3 has 13 amino acids. Trimming took 5 bases from V and 6 from J, leaving 10 bases between them. This CDR3 reads CASSYYESGELFF. The CDR3 DNA follows: TGTGCCAGCAGTTACTATGAATCCGGGGAGCTGTTTTTT.

The V gene is TRBV29-1, the J gene TRBJ2-1; 12 nucleotides line up with TRBD2. The trim removed 0 bases at V and 3 bases at J, leaving 6 bases unmatched. This CDR3 spans 17 amino acids. CDR1 is SQVTM and CDR2 is ANQGSEA in the germline V gene. The CDR3: CSVEESLAGGDYNEQFF. CDR3 in DNA: TGCAGCGTTGAAGAGAGCCTAGCGGGAGGGGACTACAATGAGCAGTTCTTC.

This clone was detected a few times. This chain joins TRBV2 and TRBJ1-2; 9 nucleotides line up with TRBD1. The germline V gene has CDR1 SNHLY and CDR2 FYNNEI. This CDR3 comprises 15 residues. J was trimmed by 7 bases and V by 7 bases; bases with no gene match: 13. The CDR3 DNA follows: TGTGCCAGCACCCTTGGACAGGGGAGGCCTTCTGGCTACACCTTC. This encodes CASTLGQGRPSGYTF.

The chain recombines TRBV4-2 with TRBJ1-2; 8 nucleotides agree with TRBD1. This CDR3 has 15 amino acids. Germline V gene sequence: CDR1 LGHNA, CDR2 YNFKEQ. V gave up 2 bases and J gave up 5 bases; unmatched junction bases: 7. The CDR3 bases are TGTGCCAGCAGCCAACGGACAGGGAATGAATATGGCTACACCTTC. Translation gives CASSQRTGNEYGYTF.